The rows below give T cell receptor beta chains drawn from one sample of a study of identical twins. TCRdb called the 5' RACE reads again in MiXCR, with one record for every CDR3 protein. Among 250,000 or so distinct CDR3 sequences listed, 6.5% to 9.5% were seen once. These data also featured in a second study, about yellow fever vaccine responses in identical twins.

The sample consisted of CD8+ T cells sorted from blood. Source of these receptors: a woman younger than 30 in good health. Both conserved end residues are part of each CDR3. The D gene is left open where the match is weak. Where a row states a size, it is once, few, many or the class of an expanded clone; other rows omit it.

d_call | clone_size | j_call | v_call | cdr3_nt | cdr3_aa
TRBD2 | many | TRBJ2-7 | TRBV7-2 | TGTGCCAGCAGCTTAGGGACTAGCGGACACGAGCAGTACTTC | CASSLGTSGHEQYF
NA | NA | TRBJ1-6 | TRBV12-3/TRBV12-4 | TGTGCCAGCAGTTTAGGGCCCCGGGGGGAATCACCCCTCCACTTT | CASSLGPRGESPLHF
NA | many | TRBJ2-2 | TRBV27 | TGTGCCAGCAGTTTATTGGCCGGGGAGCTGTTTTTT | CASSLLAGELFF
NA | many | TRBJ2-5 | TRBV12-3/TRBV12-4 | TGTGCCAGCAGGCCCCGGGGATCACGGGAGACCCAGTACTTC | CASRPRGSRETQYF
TRBD2 | NA | TRBJ2-5 | TRBV5-1 | TGCGCCAGCAGCTTGAACGGACTAGCGGGGGGTCAAGAGACCCAGTACTTC | CASSLNGLAGGQETQYF
NA | many | TRBJ2-5 | TRBV11-1 | TGTGCCAGCAGCGAACTTACCGGACGTGGGGCTAGTCAAGTCACGGAGACCCAGTACTTC | CASSELTGRGASQVTETQYF
NA | NA | TRBJ2-2 | TRBV20-1 | TGCAGTGCTAGAGAGTCGGGACGCAACACCGGGGAGCTGTTTTTT | CSARESGRNTGELFF
NA | few | TRBJ2-1 | TRBV12-3/TRBV12-4 | TGTGCCAGCAGTCCAGGTGTCAATGAGCAGTTCTTC | CASSPGVNEQFF
NA | NA | TRBJ2-7 | TRBV4-3 | TGCGCCAGCAGCCAAGATCACGGGAGCTCCTACGAGCAGTACTTC | CASSQDHGSSYEQYF
TRBD1 | many | TRBJ1-1 | TRBV7-9 | TGTGCCAGCAGCGACCGGGACAGGGGTTCGAACACTGAAGCTTTCTTT | CASSDRDRGSNTEAFF
TRBD1 | many | TRBJ2-7 | TRBV7-9 | TGTGCCAGCAGCCCTCGGGACAGGGGCTCTAACGAGCAGTACTTC | CASSPRDRGSNEQYF
NA | few | TRBJ2-7 | TRBV19 | TGTGCCAGTAGTACGACAGTAACCTACGAGCAGTACTTC | CASSTTVTYEQYF
TRBD1 | NA | TRBJ2-5 | TRBV3-1 | TGTGCCAGCTGCCAAGATTGGAGCAGGGGGCGATCGGGGGTTGGAGAGACCCAGTACTTC | CASCQDWSRGRSGVGETQYF
TRBD2 | NA | TRBJ2-1 | TRBV12-3/TRBV12-4 | TGTGCCAGCAGCCTCCCTAGCGGGGATCACAATGAGCAGTTCTTC | CASSLPSGDHNEQFF
TRBD1 | many | TRBJ2-2 | TRBV29-1 | TGCAGCGTTCCCCCAGGGGGCGCGGGCGGGGAGCTGTTTTTT | CSVPPGGAGGELFF
TRBD1 | NA | TRBJ2-5 | TRBV12-3/TRBV12-4 | TGTGCCAGCAGTTTGGGGACAGGACTTGAAGAGACCCAGTACTTC | CASSLGTGLEETQYF
TRBD1 | few | TRBJ2-3 | TRBV11-2 | TGTGCCAGCAGCGAGACCGGGACAGGGATGGATACGCAGTATTTT | CASSETGTGMDTQYF
TRBD1 | many | TRBJ2-5 | TRBV29-1 | TGCAGCGCTGACAGGGGCCTCCAAGAGACCCAGTACTTC | CSADRGLQETQYF